This TCR beta chain derives from a study of read filtering for tumor transcriptome and immune sequencing. Study overall: Eight or nine patients were R-ISS I, approximately 15 were R-ISS II, 6 or 7 were R-ISS III.

The CDR3 contains 15 residues. The J segment lost 7 bases and the V segment lost 5 bases, leaving 9 bases of the junction unmatched. Per the germline V gene, CDR1 is DFQATT and CDR2 is SNEGSKA (reference sequence). This library used about 400 ng RNA and molecular barcoded adaptors spanning alpha/delta and beta/gamma chains. In TCRdb, the reads were re-called with MiXCR into one record per CDR3 protein. The data show 100,000 to 150,000 distinct CDR3 sequences, approximately 12% seen once. At the time of active disease, bone marrow was collected from every patient. V gene TRBV20-1 combines with J gene TRBJ2-1; 12 nucleotides align to TRBD2. This TCR came from a donor aged 40 or older with multiple myeloma. The source material was a population of CD138-negative cells sorted from bone marrow. The CDR3 sequence: CSAYPSGRAGNEQFF. In DNA, the CDR3 is TGCAGTGCTTACCCTAGCGGGAGGGCCGGGAATGAGCAGTTCTTC.